Listed below are T cell receptor beta chains from one sample, sequenced in a study of cytomegalovirus exposure and HLA in healthy donors. TCRdb's copy holds only in-frame clones and misses some; the assay was immunoSEQ multiplex PCR. The sample gives about 120,000 clones, approximately 78% of which show up once; less than 4% is in the top ten. Sequencing was performed on PBMCs. These TCRs come from a woman aged 25 to 39 in good health and CMV-seropositive. Both conserved end residues are part of each CDR3. The order of the fields is CDR3 protein, CDR3 DNA, clone size, D gene, CDR3 length, J gene, V gene. The D gene is left open where the match is weak. Expanded clones get a size class; other rows say once, few or many, or leave the size out.

CDR3 protein: CASSPGQGLVPTNEKLFF
CDR3 DNA: TGCGCCAGCAGCCCGGGACAGGGTTTGGTTCCAACTAATGAAAAACTGTTTTTT
clone size: -
D gene: TRBD1
CDR3 length: 18
J gene: TRBJ1-4
V gene: TRBV4-3

CDR3 protein: CATGATGYSPLHF
CDR3 DNA: TGTGCTACAGGGGCGACCGGATATTCACCCCTCCACTTT
clone size: -
D gene: TRBD1
CDR3 length: 13
J gene: TRBJ1-6
V gene: TRBV14

CDR3 protein: CASTPGGGGRAQHF
CDR3 DNA: TGTGCCAGTACCCCTGGGGGGGGCGGCAGGGCCCAGCATTTT
clone size: -
D gene: -
CDR3 length: 14
J gene: TRBJ1-5
V gene: TRBV19

CDR3 protein: CASSHRLATQETQYF
CDR3 DNA: TGTGCCAGCAGCCACAGACTAGCGACCCAAGAGACCCAGTACTTC
clone size: -
D gene: TRBD2
CDR3 length: 15
J gene: TRBJ2-5
V gene: TRBV7-6

CDR3 protein: CASSFSGGGYNEQFF
CDR3 DNA: TGCGCCAGCAGCTTCAGTGGCGGGGGCTACAATGAGCAGTTCTTC
clone size: -
D gene: TRBD2
CDR3 length: 15
J gene: TRBJ2-1
V gene: TRBV5-1

CDR3 protein: CASSSLSGGALVETQYF
CDR3 DNA: TGTGCCAGCAGCTCACTTAGCGGGGGGGCCTTGGTTGAGACCCAGTACTTC
clone size: -
D gene: TRBD2
CDR3 length: 17
J gene: TRBJ2-5
V gene: TRBV7-7

CDR3 protein: CASSQDDRPYGYTF
CDR3 DNA: TGCGCCAGCAGCCAAGATGACAGACCCTATGGCTACACCTTC
clone size: -
D gene: -
CDR3 length: 14
J gene: TRBJ1-2
V gene: TRBV4-3

CDR3 protein: CASNSQGAGGTDTQYF
CDR3 DNA: TGCGCCAGCAACTCACAGGGGGCAGGGGGCACAGATACGCAGTATTTT
clone size: -
D gene: TRBD1
CDR3 length: 16
J gene: TRBJ2-3
V gene: TRBV5-1

CDR3 protein: CASSQLQLTGQAFF
CDR3 DNA: TGCGCCAGCAGCCAACTTCAGCTGACAGGGCAAGCTTTCTTT
clone size: -
D gene: TRBD1
CDR3 length: 14
J gene: TRBJ1-1
V gene: TRBV4-1

CDR3 protein: CAISDSLLRDRPPGANVLTF
CDR3 DNA: TGTGCCATCAGTGACTCCCTTCTCCGGGACAGACCTCCTGGGGCCAACGTCCTGACTTTC
clone size: once
D gene: TRBD1
CDR3 length: 20
J gene: TRBJ2-6
V gene: TRBV10-3

CDR3 protein: CASSVGTSGYTF
CDR3 DNA: TGTGCCAGCAGCGTTGGGACATCTGGCTACACCTTC
clone size: -
D gene: -
CDR3 length: 12
J gene: TRBJ1-2
V gene: TRBV9

CDR3 protein: CASSPRTETPGKLFF
CDR3 DNA: TGTGCCAGCAGCCCCCGAACTGAAACCCCCGGAAAACTGTTTTTT
clone size: once
D gene: -
CDR3 length: 15
J gene: TRBJ1-4
V gene: TRBV7-2

CDR3 protein: CATQPRGTYGYTF
CDR3 DNA: TGTGCCACCCAACCCAGGGGTACATATGGCTACACCTTC
clone size: -
D gene: -
CDR3 length: 13
J gene: TRBJ1-2
V gene: TRBV6-6

CDR3 protein: CASSPAGHDQGEQFF
CDR3 DNA: TGTGCCAGCAGTCCAGCGGGCCACGACCAGGGTGAGCAGTTCTTC
clone size: few
D gene: -
CDR3 length: 15
J gene: TRBJ2-1
V gene: TRBV13

CDR3 protein: CASSEQGDNEQFF
CDR3 DNA: TGTGCCAGCAGTGAACAGGGCGACAATGAGCAGTTCTTC
clone size: -
D gene: -
CDR3 length: 13
J gene: TRBJ2-1
V gene: TRBV6-4

CDR3 protein: CASTKFSGGGSGANVLTF
CDR3 DNA: TGTGCCAGCACTAAATTTTCGGGGGGTGGCTCTGGGGCCAACGTCCTGACTTTC
clone size: -
D gene: TRBD2
CDR3 length: 18
J gene: TRBJ2-6
V gene: TRBV27

CDR3 protein: CASSPQTKHEQYF
CDR3 DNA: TGTGCCAGCAGCCCCCAGACTAAACACGAGCAGTACTTC
clone size: -
D gene: -
CDR3 length: 13
J gene: TRBJ2-7
V gene: TRBV7-2

CDR3 protein: CASSLGGQGASNEQFF
CDR3 DNA: TGCGCCAGCAGCTTGGGGGGCCAGGGGGCATCTAATGAGCAGTTCTTC
clone size: -
D gene: TRBD1
CDR3 length: 16
J gene: TRBJ2-1
V gene: TRBV5-1

CDR3 protein: CASSLAALEANTEAFF
CDR3 DNA: TGTGCCAGCAGTCTTGCCGCTCTGGAGGCGAACACTGAAGCTTTCTTT
clone size: -
D gene: -
CDR3 length: 16
J gene: TRBJ1-1
V gene: TRBV28

CDR3 protein: CASSLGQATNEKLFF
CDR3 DNA: TGCGCCAGCAGCCTGGGACAGGCAACTAATGAAAAACTGTTTTTT
clone size: -
D gene: TRBD1
CDR3 length: 15
J gene: TRBJ1-4
V gene: TRBV5-1

CDR3 protein: CASSPTGGVRNEQFF
CDR3 DNA: TGCGCCAGCAGCCCCACCGGAGGGGTTAGGAATGAGCAGTTCTTC
clone size: few
D gene: -
CDR3 length: 15
J gene: TRBJ2-1
V gene: TRBV10-2

CDR3 protein: CASSRAGFTDTQYF
CDR3 DNA: TGTGCCAGCAGTCGAGCGGGCTTCACAGATACGCAGTATTTT
clone size: -
D gene: -
CDR3 length: 14
J gene: TRBJ2-3
V gene: TRBV14

CDR3 protein: CASSIVFGFREKLFF
CDR3 DNA: TGTGCCAGTAGTATAGTGTTCGGGTTTCGGGAAAAACTGTTTTTT
clone size: -
D gene: -
CDR3 length: 15
J gene: TRBJ1-4
V gene: TRBV19

CDR3 protein: CASSQVAGGHKDTQYF
CDR3 DNA: TGTGCCAGCAGCCAAGTAGCGGGGGGTCATAAAGATACGCAGTATTTT
clone size: -
D gene: TRBD2
CDR3 length: 16
J gene: TRBJ2-3
V gene: TRBV4-2

CDR3 protein: CASSYRQGGQPQHF
CDR3 DNA: TGTGCCAGCAGCTATCGACAGGGCGGCCAGCCCCAGCATTTT
clone size: -
D gene: TRBD1
CDR3 length: 14
J gene: TRBJ1-5
V gene: TRBV2

CDR3 protein: CASSISYSFIETQYF
CDR3 DNA: TGTGCCAGTAGTATAAGTTATAGCTTTATCGAGACCCAGTACTTC
clone size: -
D gene: -
CDR3 length: 15
J gene: TRBJ2-5
V gene: TRBV19

CDR3 protein: CASSPTGPTEAFF
CDR3 DNA: TGTGCCAGCAGTCCTACAGGGCCGACTGAAGCTTTCTTT
clone size: few
D gene: -
CDR3 length: 13
J gene: TRBJ1-1
V gene: TRBV6-5

CDR3 protein: CASSPGTGLGTGELFF
CDR3 DNA: TGCGCCAGCAGCCCCGGGACAGGGTTGGGCACCGGGGAGCTGTTTTTT
clone size: few
D gene: TRBD1
CDR3 length: 16
J gene: TRBJ2-2
V gene: TRBV4-3

CDR3 protein: CAISTRDTHTEAFF
CDR3 DNA: TGTGCCATCAGTACCCGGGACACTCACACTGAAGCTTTCTTT
clone size: -
D gene: -
CDR3 length: 14
J gene: TRBJ1-1
V gene: TRBV10-3

CDR3 protein: CASSFASGGTDEQFF
CDR3 DNA: TGTGCCAGCAGCTTTGCTAGCGGGGGAACTGATGAGCAGTTCTTC
clone size: -
D gene: TRBD2
CDR3 length: 15
J gene: TRBJ2-1
V gene: TRBV5-4

CDR3 protein: CASSSGVGAGYTF
CDR3 DNA: TGTGCCAGCAGTAGTGGGGTGGGGGCTGGCTACACCTTC
clone size: -
D gene: -
CDR3 length: 13
J gene: TRBJ1-2
V gene: TRBV28

CDR3 protein: CATLRAGGLDTQYF
CDR3 DNA: TGTGCCACCCTCAGGGCGGGGGGCTTAGATACGCAGTATTTT
clone size: few
D gene: TRBD2
CDR3 length: 14
J gene: TRBJ2-3
V gene: TRBV15

CDR3 protein: CASSQDSRLSPLHF
CDR3 DNA: TGTGCCAGCAGTCAGGACAGCCGCCTGTCTCCCCTCCACTTT
clone size: -
D gene: -
CDR3 length: 14
J gene: TRBJ1-6
V gene: TRBV2

CDR3 protein: CASSPGGRNQPQHF
CDR3 DNA: TGTGCCAGCAGCCCCGGAGGACGCAATCAGCCCCAGCATTTT
clone size: -
D gene: -
CDR3 length: 14
J gene: TRBJ1-5
V gene: TRBV6-1